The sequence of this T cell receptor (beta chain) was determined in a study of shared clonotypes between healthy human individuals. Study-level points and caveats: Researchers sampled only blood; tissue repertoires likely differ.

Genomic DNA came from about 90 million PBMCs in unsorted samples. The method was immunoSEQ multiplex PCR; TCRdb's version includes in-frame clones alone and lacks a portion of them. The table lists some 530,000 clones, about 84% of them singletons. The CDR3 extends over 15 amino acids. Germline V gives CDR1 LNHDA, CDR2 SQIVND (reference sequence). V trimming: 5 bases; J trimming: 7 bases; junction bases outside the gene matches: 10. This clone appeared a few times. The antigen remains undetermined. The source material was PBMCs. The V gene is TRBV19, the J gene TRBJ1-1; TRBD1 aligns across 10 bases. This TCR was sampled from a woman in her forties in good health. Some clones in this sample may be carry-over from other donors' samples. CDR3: CASSPRTGGNLEAFF. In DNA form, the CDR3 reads TGTGCCAGTAGTCCGCGGACAGGGGGTAACCTTGAAGCTTTCTTT.